This T cell receptor beta chain was obtained from a study of identical twins (dated by TCRdb to the mid-2010s). With respect to the entire study: The study deep-sequenced TCR alpha and beta repertoires from monozygotic twins, unrelated adults of various ages and cord blood to test whether fetal clonotypes persist. To rule out contamination, replicate twin experiments were performed at different times with different library preparation protocols.

The research as a whole found: Invariant T cells such as MAIT and iNKT could partly confound zero-insertion analyses, although diverse VJ usage argued against such confounding for most clonotypes. A weaker excess of twin sharing was found in beta out-of-frame sequences because the signal-to-noise ratio was lowered by fewer shared sequences. Out-of-frame TCR alpha sequences shared between twins showed an excess of low generation-probability sequences compared with coincidental sharing between unrelated individuals. Abundant cord blood beta clonotypes carried fewer insertions; young adult naive repertoires showed a weaker similar trend, while memory repertoires showed none. In monozygotic twins, out-of-frame TCR alpha sharing was systematically underestimated by recombination models, although the models agreed with sharing between unrelated individuals. Because the same donors could not be followed over many years, conclusions were based on cross-sectional statistical analysis.

Only healthy Caucasian donors were included. Three pairs of female monozygotic twins, all aged about 18 to 30 years, made up the twin cohort. Peripheral blood mononuclear cells were the source from which RNA for the TCR libraries was isolated. Library preparation was by 5' RACE. Sequencer: Illumina HiSeq 2000. A universal primer binding site was introduced by template switching, and a unique molecular identifier was present in the final cDNA, enabling accurate counting of TCR cDNA molecules. Specific primers in the conserved constant-segment region were used to synthesize first-strand cDNA for TCR alpha and beta chains. To control for contamination, every cDNA library was double barcoded, receiving both a SMART-Mk sample barcode and Illumina barcodes. TruSeq adapter sequences along with Illumina sample barcodes were introduced in two successive PCR steps. The Illumina HiSeq platform was used with custom primers to sequence TCR alpha and beta cDNA libraries. The source study handled its data this way. Raw reads were processed with MiGEC to extract unique molecular identifiers, and MiXCR was used to determine CDR3 positions. Recombination models were inferred per individual with the repgenHMM and IGoR tools using an EM algorithm. Shared clonotype analysis was performed with the tcR package in R, normalizing sharing by the product of cloneset sizes. Out-of-frame nonproductive sequences were analyzed to study raw recombination free of thymic and clonal selection effects. The public sequencing data were trimmed at Q25 with fastp and processed into clonotypes with MiXCR by TCRdb, which kept only in-frame beta chains. Every CDR3 protein is listed once, alongside the most common genes and DNA of its rows. The authors' filters were not applied to this entry. The sample table shows about 700,000 distinct CDR3 sequences, and under 9% are seen once. Roughly 0.97% of the sample comes from the top ten.

This clonotype occurred a few times. No antigen is known for it. One base away there is no much larger clone; base qualities are not given. The V end loses 0 bases and the J end loses 7 bases, and a stretch of 8 bases separates them. CDR1 and CDR2, per the germline V gene, are LGHNA and YSLEER. Inclusive of the bounding cysteine and phenylalanine, the CDR3 is 13 residues long. Only CDR3 DNA remains: 39 bases, in frame from the first base. These data were likewise used in another study, on yellow fever vaccine responses in identical twins. The second study also describes: The T cell response to vaccination in identical twins was reported by the authors to appear partly convergent and partly personalized. In the study, vaccine-responding T cell clones were precisely tracked in identical twins.

The TCR originated in a woman younger than 30 in good health. The sequencing sample was made of PBMCs. In this chain, TRBV4-3 is recombined with TRBJ2-3; possibly the D gene is TRBD2, per 6 matching bases. The bases are TGCGCCAGCAGCCAAGATCGGGGGAATACGCAGTATTTT. Its protein product is CASSQDRGNTQYF.